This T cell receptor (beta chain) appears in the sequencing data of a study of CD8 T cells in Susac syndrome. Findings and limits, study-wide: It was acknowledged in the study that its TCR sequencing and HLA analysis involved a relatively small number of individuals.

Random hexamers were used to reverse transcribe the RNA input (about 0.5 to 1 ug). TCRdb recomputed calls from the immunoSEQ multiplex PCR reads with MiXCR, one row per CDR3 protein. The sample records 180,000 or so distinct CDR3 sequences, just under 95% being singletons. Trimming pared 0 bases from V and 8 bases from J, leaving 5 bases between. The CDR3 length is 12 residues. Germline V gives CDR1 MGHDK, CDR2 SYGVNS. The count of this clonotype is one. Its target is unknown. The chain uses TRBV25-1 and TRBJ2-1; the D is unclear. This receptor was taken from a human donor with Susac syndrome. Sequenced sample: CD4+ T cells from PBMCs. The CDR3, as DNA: TGTGCCAGCAGTGAATATCTGGATGAGCAGTTCTTC. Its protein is CASSEYLDEQFF.